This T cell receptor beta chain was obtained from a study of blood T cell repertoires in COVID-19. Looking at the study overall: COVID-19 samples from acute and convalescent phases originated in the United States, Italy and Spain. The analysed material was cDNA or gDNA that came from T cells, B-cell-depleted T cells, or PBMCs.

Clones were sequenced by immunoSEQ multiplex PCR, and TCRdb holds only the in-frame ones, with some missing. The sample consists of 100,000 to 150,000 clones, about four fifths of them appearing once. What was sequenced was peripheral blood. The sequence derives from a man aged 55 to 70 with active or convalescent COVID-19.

The CDR3 reads CATSAGSKYYEQYF. The CDR3 DNA reads TGTGCCACCAGTGCGGGGTCCAAGTACTACGAGCAGTACTTC. The chain uses TRBV24-1 and TRBJ2-7, with D possibly being TRBD2 (5 bases). V shed 5 bases and J shed 3 bases, with 13 bases lying between them. The CDR3 totals 14 residues. Germline-derived CDR1 and CDR2 are KGHDR and SFDVKD.